This T cell receptor beta chain was identified during a study of blood T cell repertoires in COVID-19. Study context: The United States, Italy and Spain supplied acute and convalescent COVID-19 samples. The cDNA or gDNA used as material had been derived from T cells, B-cell-depleted T cells, or PBMCs.

Methods used by the authors: Researchers report that nucleated cell counts were estimated from reference gene primer amplification. Repertoires were generated with immunoSEQ multiplex PCR, while TCRdb's copy carries only in-frame clones and drops some. The V and J calls and clone size were taken over from that table, and D and trimming were inferred from the DNA. The sample records 120,000 to 150,000 clones, around three quarters being singletons. V shed 7 bases and J shed 2 bases, with 10 bases lying between them. Germline CDR1 is MNHEY and CDR2 is SMNVEV (reference sequence). The CDR3 has 13 residues.

The chain combines TRBV27 with TRBJ2-3, with D maybe TRBD1 (5 bases). Material: peripheral blood. The TCR was taken from a man between 60 and 75 years old with acute or convalescent COVID-19. This CDR3 is CASKQGNTDTQYF. In DNA form, the CDR3 reads TGTGCCAGCAAGCAGGGCAACACAGATACGCAGTATTTT.